This TCR beta chain originates from a study of graft-versus-host responses after intestinal transplantation. Whole-study context: Once they had received anti-thymocyte globulin induction, all recipients took tacrolimus and steroids for about three years. Overall study findings and caveats: Among recipient marrow samples, GvH clones were found; some appeared first in ileum or blood. Early after transplant, HvG clones declined as circulating GvH clones peaked.

The sample holds a few counts of this clone. The antigen is undetermined. Profiled with immunoSEQ multiplex PCR; TCRdb holds only in-frame clones, not every one. The sample carries some 24,000 clones, 70% to 90% recorded once. The CDR3 totals 15 residues. V lost 2 bases and J 4 bases, leaving 15 bases between the germline ends. The germline CDR1 and CDR2 sequences are MNHNS and SASEGT. The chain is built from TRBV6-1 and TRBJ2-7; D remains ambiguous. The sample consisted of PBMCs, taken 463 days after intestinal transplant. This receptor was taken from a human patient who received an intestinal transplant, so some T cells may come from the graft donor. CDR3 region: CASSELRRGEYEQYF. The CDR3, as DNA: TGTGCCAGCAGTGAACTCAGGCGAGGAGAATACGAGCAGTACTTC.